This T cell receptor (beta chain) emerged from a study of shared clonotypes between healthy human individuals. Overall study context: Each donor's CD4 naive and CD4 memory cells filled three plates apiece, CD8 naive two, and CD8 memory one. Overall study results and limits: Sharing across four donors was highest in naive CD4 (roughly 5%) and lowest in memory CD8 (about 0.4%).

A remark on this clone: As yet, its antigen is unknown.

The CDR3 spans 15 residues. Germline assignment: CDR1 SGHTA and CDR2 FQGNSA. The V and J ends lost 3 bases and 3 bases respectively, with 13 bases between them. The study separated CD4+ cells into CD45RA+ naive and CD45RA-negative memory subsets. The data were produced by immunoSEQ multiplex PCR, yet TCRdb's version contains in-frame clones alone and is incomplete. The sample has approximately 240,000 clones; 60% to 80% are singletons. The chain recombines TRBV7-2 with TRBJ2-3; TRBD1 might be the D (6 bases). The sequenced sample consisted of memory CD4+ T cells sorted from blood. Subset noted: CD45RA-negative fraction. This clonotype originated in a man under 40 in good health. CDR3 loop: CASSFEAGVTDTQYF. CDR3 bases: TGTGCCAGCAGCTTCGAGGCAGGGGTTACAGATACGCAGTATTTT.